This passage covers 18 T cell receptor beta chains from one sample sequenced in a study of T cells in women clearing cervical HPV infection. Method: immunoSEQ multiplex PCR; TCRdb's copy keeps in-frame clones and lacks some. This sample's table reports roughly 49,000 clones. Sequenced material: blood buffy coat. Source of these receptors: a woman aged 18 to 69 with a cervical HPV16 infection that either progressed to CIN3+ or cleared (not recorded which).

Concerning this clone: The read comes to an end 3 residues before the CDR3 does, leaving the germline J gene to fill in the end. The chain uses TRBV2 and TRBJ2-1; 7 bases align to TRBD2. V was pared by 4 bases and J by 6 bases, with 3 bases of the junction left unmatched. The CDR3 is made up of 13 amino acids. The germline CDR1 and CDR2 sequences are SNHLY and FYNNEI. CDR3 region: CASSGGLVNEQFF. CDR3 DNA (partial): TGTGCCAGCAGTGGAGGACTAGTCAATGAG. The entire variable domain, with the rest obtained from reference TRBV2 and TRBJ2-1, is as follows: EPEVTQTPSHQVTQMGQEVILRCVPISNHLYFYWYRQILGQKVEFLVSFYNNEISEKSEIFDDQFSVERPDGSNFTLKIRSTKLEDSAMYFCASSGGLVNEQFFGPGTRLTVL.

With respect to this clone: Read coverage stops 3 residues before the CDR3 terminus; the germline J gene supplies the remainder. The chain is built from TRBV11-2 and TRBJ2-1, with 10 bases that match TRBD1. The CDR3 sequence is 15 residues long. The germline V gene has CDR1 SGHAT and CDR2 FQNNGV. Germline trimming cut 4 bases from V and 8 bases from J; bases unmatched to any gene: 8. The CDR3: CASSYGQGGADEQFF. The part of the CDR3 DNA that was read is TGTGCCAGCAGCTATGGACAGGGGGGAGCGGATGAG.

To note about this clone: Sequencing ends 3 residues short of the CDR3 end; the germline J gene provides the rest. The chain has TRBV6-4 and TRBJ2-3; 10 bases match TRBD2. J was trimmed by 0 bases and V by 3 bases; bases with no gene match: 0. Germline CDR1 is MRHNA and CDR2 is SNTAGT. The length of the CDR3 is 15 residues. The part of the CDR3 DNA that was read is TGTGCCAGCAGTGATAGCGGGGGGAGCACAGATACG. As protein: CASSDSGGSTDT. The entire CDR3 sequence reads CASSDSGGSTDTQYF.

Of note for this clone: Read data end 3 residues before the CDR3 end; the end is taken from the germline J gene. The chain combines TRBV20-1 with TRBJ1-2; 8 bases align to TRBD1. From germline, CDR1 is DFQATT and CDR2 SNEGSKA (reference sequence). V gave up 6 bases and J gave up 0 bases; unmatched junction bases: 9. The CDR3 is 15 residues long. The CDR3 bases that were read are TGCAGTGCCGTAACCCGGGACAGGCCTAACTATGGC. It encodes CSAVTRDRPNYG. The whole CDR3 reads CSAVTRDRPNYGYTF.

The covered CDR3 bases are TGTGCCAGCAGCTTGGCGGGGGGCTCGCTCAATGAG. Translating it yields CASSLAGGSLNE. The whole CDR3 reads CASSLAGGSLNEQFF. J is TRBJ2-1 and V is TRBV7-3; the match to TRBD2 covers 8 bases. The read terminates 3 residues ahead of where the CDR3 ends, so the germline J gene completes it. The V gene's germline CDR1 is SGHTA and CDR2 FQGTGA. The CDR3 is made up of 15 amino acids. With 3 bases clipped from V and 6 bases from J, the junction kept 7 bases outside the gene matches.

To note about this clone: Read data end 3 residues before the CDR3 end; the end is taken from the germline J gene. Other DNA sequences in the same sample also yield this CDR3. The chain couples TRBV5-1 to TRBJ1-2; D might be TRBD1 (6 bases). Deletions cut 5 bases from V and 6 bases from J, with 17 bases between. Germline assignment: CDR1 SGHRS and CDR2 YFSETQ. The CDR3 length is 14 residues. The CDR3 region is CASRSQGGSHGYTF. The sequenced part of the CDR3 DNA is TGCGCCAGCAGGTCACAGGGAGGGTCACATGGC.

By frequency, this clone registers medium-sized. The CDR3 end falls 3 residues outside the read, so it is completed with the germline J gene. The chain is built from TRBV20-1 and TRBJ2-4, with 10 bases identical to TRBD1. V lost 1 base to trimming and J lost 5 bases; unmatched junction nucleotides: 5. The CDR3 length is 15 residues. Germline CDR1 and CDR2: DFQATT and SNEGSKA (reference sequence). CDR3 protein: CSARGTGGSQNIQYF. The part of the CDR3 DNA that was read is TGCAGTGCTAGAGGGACAGGGGGAAGTCAAAACATT.

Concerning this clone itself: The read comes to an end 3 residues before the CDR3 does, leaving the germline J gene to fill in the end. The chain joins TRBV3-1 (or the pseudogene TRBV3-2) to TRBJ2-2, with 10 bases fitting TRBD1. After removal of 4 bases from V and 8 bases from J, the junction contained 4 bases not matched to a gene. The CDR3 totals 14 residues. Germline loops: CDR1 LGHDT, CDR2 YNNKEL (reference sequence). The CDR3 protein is CASSRGQGNGELFF. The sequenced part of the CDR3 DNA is TGTGCCAGCAGCCGGGGACAGGGGAATGGGGAG.

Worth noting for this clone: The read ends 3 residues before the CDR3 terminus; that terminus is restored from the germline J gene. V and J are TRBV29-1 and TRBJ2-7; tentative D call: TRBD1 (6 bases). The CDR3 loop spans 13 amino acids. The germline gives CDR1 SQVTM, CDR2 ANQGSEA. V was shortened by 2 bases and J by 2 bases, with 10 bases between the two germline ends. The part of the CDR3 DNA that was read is TGCAGCGTTGAAAGGGACACCCCCTACGAG. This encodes CSVERDTPYE. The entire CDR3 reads CSVERDTPYEQYF.

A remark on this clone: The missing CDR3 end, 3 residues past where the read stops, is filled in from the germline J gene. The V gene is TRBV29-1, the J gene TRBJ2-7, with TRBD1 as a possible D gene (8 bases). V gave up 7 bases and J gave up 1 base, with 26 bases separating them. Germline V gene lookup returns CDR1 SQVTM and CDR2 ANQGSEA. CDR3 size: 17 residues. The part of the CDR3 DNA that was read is TGCAGCGACGCCGGACAGGGAGGGTCGGGTGCATCCTACGAG. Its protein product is CSDAGQGGSGASYE. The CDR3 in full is CSDAGQGGSGASYEQYF.

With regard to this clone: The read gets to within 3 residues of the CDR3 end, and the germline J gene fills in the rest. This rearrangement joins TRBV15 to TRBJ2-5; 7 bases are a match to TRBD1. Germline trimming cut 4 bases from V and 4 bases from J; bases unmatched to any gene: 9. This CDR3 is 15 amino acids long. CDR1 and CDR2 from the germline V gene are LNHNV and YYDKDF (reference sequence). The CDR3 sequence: CATSTEQGRGETQYF. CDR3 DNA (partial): TGTGCCACCAGCACTGAACAGGGGCGAGGAGAGACC.

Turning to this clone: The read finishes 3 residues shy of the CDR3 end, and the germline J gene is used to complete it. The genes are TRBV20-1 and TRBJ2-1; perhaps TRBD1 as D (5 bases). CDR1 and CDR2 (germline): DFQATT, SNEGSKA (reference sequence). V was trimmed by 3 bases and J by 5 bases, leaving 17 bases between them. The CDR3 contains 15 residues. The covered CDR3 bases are TGCAGTGCTAGTGGGGCGCACAGCGCCAACAATGAG. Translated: CSASGAHSANNE. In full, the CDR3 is CSASGAHSANNEQFF.

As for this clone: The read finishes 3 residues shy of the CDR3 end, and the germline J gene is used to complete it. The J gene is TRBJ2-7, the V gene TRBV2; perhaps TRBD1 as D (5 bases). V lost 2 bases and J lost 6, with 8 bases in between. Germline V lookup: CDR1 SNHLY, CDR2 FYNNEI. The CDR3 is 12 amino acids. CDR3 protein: CASSERGFEQYF. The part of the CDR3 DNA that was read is TGTGCCAGCAGTGAAAGGGGTTTCGAG.

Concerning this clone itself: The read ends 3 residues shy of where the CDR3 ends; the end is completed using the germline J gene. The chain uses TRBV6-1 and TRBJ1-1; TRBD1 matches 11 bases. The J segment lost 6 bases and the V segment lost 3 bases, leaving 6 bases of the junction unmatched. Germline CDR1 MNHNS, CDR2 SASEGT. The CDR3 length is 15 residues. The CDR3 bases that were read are TGTGCCAGCAGTGAGGTCGAGGACAGGGGGCCTGAA. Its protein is CASSEVEDRGPE. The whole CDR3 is CASSEVEDRGPEAFF.

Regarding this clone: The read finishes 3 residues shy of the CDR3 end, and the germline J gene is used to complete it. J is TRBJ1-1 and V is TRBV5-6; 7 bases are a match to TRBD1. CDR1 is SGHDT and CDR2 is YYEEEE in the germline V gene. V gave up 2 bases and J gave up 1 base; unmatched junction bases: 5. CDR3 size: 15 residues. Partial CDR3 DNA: TGTGCCAGCAGCTTCGCCGGGACAGAGAACACTGAA. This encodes CASSFAGTENTE. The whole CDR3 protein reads CASSFAGTENTEAFF.

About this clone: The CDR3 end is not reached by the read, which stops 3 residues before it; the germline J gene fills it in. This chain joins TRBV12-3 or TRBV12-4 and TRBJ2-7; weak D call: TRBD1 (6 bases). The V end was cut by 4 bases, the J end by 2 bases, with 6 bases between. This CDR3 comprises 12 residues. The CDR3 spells CASSWDTYEQYF. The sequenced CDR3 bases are TGTGCCAGCAGTTGGGACACCTACGAG.

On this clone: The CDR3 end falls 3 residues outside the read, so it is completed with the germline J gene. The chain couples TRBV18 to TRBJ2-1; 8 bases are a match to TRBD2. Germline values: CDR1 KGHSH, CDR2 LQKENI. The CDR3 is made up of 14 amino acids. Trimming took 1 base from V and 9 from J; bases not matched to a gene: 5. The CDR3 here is CASSPLAGGSEQFF. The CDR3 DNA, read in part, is TGTGCCAGCTCACCACTTGCGGGGGGCAGTGAG. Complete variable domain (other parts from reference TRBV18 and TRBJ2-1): NAGVMQNPRHLVRRRGQEARLRCSPMKGHSHVYWYRQLPEEGLKFMVYLQKENIIDESGMPKERFSAEFPKEGPSILRIQQVVRGDSAAYFCASSPLAGGSEQFFGPGTRLTVL.

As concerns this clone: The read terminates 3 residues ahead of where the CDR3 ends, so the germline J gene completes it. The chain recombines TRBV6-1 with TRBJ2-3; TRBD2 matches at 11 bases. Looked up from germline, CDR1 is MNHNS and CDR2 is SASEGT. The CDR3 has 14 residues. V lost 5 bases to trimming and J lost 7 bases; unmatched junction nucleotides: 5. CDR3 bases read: TGTGCCAGCAGTAAAGGGACTAGCGGATATACG. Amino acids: CASSKGTSGYT. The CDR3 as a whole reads CASSKGTSGYTQYF.